The T cell receptor (beta chain) described here comes from a study of cytomegalovirus exposure and HLA in healthy donors. Study results and limitations: A missense variant in DCLRE1C was later tied to TCR beta V- and J-gene trimming.

V lost 4 bases and J 0 bases, leaving 19 bases between the germline ends. The CDR3 extends over 18 amino acids. CDR1 MNHEY and CDR2 SMNVEV come from the germline V gene (reference sequence). The PCR had 60 Vbeta and 13 Jbeta primers. Sequenced by immunoSEQ multiplex PCR; TCRdb stores in-frame clones only, minus some. Of about 100,000 clones listed, roughly 75% are singletons. As concerns this clone: What it binds is not known.

Specimen: PBMCs. This clonotype originated in an older woman in good health and CMV-seronegative. The V call is TRBV27, the J call TRBJ1-5; D might be TRBD1 (5 bases). In nucleotides, the CDR3 is TGTGCCAGCAGTTCTCTGACAGAAATTTTCAATAGCAATCAGCCCCAGCATTTT. Translated: CASSSLTEIFNSNQPQHF.